Below are 6 T cell receptor beta chains sequenced from a single sample in a study of sequential checkpoint blockade in melanoma. Sequencing was performed with immunoSEQ multiplex PCR; in TCRdb, only in-frame clones are kept and a portion is missing. The sample lists about 15,000 clones; roughly 82% were seen once. Treatment meaning: randomized to nivolumab then ipilimumab (arm A) or the reverse (arm B). The input for sequencing was CD8+ T cells sorted from blood (inferred from file names), taken from a patient given nivolumab and ipilimumab in sequence. The receptors originated from a human donor with melanoma.

The CDR3 protein is CASSFSSGGLTYEQYF. CDR3 bases: TGTGCCAGCAGTTTTTCTAGCGGGGGACTTACGTACGAGCAGTACTTC. The chain carries TRBV27 and TRBJ2-7, with 10 bases fitting TRBD2. V dropped 3 bases and J dropped 4; count of bases not matched to a gene: 9. The CDR3 runs 16 residues. The germline V gene has CDR1 MNHEY and CDR2 SMNVEV (reference sequence).

This clone has just a few counts. V usage is TRBV15 and J usage is TRBJ2-2; D is undetermined. Trimming pared 5 bases from V and 5 bases from J, leaving 9 bases between. This CDR3 has 13 amino acids. Germline loops: CDR1 LNHNV, CDR2 YYDKDF (reference sequence). The CDR3 DNA follows: TGTGCCACCAGCTACTATGGGACCGGGGAGCTGTTTTTT. Its translation is CATSYYGTGELFF.

The chain is built from TRBV2 and TRBJ2-1; no definite D call. Trimming shortened V by 2 bases and J by 15 bases, and 11 bases separated the two germline ends. This CDR3 has 11 amino acids. Germline values: CDR1 SNHLY, CDR2 FYNNEI. CDR3 loop: CASSENDGPFF. CDR3 sequence (DNA): TGTGCCAGCAGTGAAAATGATGGGCCGTTCTTC. The whole variable domain, filled in from reference TRBV2 and TRBJ2-1, reads EPEVTQTPSHQVTQMGQEVILRCVPISNHLYFYWYRQILGQKVEFLVSFYNNEISEKSEIFDDQFSVERPDGSNFTLKIRSTKLEDSAMYFCASSENDGPFFGPGTRLTVL.

J is TRBJ2-1 and V is TRBV27; TRBD2 aligns across 14 bases. Looked up from germline, CDR1 is MNHEY and CDR2 is SMNVEV (reference sequence). V trimming: 6 bases; J trimming: 15 bases; junction bases outside the gene matches: 16. CDR3 length: 16 residues. CDR3 loop: CASRGPGTSGREGLFF. The CDR3 nucleotides read TGTGCCAGCAGAGGGCCCGGGACTAGCGGGAGAGAGGGGCTGTTCTTC.

Here the CDR3 DNA reads TGTGCTAGTGGTTTGGCTTTCAGGGAAGGAGGGCAGCCCCAGCATTTT. It is translated as CASGLAFREGGQPQHF. The J gene is TRBJ1-5, the V gene TRBV12-5; maybe TRBD1 (5 bases). V was shortened by 1 base and J by 7 bases, with 17 bases between the two germline ends. The CDR3 length is 16 residues. Germline CDR1 is LGHNT and CDR2 is FRNRAP.

The chain carries TRBV7-8 and TRBJ2-7; 10 positions agree with TRBD2. Germline V gives CDR1 SGHVS, CDR2 FQNEAQ. The junction had 4 bases not matched to a gene; V was cut back by 1 base and J by 4 bases. This CDR3 spans 15 amino acids. In nucleotides, the CDR3 is TGTGCCAGCAGCTTAGATAGCGGGAGGTTTTACGAGCAGTACTTC. As protein: CASSLDSGRFYEQYF.